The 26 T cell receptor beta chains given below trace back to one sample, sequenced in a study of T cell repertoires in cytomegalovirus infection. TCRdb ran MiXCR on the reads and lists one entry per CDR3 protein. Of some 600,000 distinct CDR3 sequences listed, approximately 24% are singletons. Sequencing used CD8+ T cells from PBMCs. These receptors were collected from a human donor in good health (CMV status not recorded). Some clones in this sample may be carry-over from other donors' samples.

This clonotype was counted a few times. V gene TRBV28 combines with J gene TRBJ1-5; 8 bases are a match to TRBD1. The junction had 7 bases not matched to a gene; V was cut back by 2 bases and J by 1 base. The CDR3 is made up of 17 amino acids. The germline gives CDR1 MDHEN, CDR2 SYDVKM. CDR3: CASSLPSGGGSNQPQHF. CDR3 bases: TGTGCCAGCAGTTTACCCTCAGGGGGCGGAAGCAATCAGCCCCAGCATTTT.

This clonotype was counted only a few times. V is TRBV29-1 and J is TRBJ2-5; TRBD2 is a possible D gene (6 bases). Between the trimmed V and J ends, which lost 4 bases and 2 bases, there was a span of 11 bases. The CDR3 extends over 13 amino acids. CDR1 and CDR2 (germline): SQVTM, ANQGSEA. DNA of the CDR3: TGCAGCGTTGCCGGGGGTTATCAAGAGACCCAGTACTTC. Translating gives CSVAGGYQETQYF.

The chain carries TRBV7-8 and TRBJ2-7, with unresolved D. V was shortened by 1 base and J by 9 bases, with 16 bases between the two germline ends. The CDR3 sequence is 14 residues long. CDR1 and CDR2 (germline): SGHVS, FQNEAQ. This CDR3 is CASSLEAASTWQYV. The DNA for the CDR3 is TGTGCCAGCAGCTTAGAGGCAGCCTCCACTTGGCAGTACGTC.

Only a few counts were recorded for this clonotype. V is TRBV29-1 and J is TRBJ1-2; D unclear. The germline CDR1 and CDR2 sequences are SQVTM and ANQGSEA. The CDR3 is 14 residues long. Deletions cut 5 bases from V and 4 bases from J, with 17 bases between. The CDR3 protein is CSVPFGPNLYGYTF. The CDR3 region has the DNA TGCAGCGTTCCCTTTGGACCCAACCTCTATGGCTACACCTTC.

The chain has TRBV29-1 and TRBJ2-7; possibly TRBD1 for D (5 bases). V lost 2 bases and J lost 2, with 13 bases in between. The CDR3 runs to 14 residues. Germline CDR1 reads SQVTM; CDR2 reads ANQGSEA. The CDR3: CSVEKGQGTYEQYF. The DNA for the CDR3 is TGCAGCGTTGAAAAGGGGCAGGGAACCTACGAGCAGTACTTC.

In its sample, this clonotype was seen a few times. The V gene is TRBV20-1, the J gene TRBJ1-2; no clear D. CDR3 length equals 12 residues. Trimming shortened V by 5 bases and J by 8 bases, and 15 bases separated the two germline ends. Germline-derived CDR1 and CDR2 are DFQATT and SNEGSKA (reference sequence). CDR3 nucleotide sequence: TGCAGTGCTCCCGGAGGGCCCGGGGGCTACACCTTC. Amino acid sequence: CSAPGGPGGYTF.

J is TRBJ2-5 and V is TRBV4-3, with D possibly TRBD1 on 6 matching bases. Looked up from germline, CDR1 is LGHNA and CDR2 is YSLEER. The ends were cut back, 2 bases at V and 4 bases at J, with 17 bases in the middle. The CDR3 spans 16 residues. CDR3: CASSQNTGSSPETQYF. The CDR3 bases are TGCGCCAGCAGCCAAAATACAGGGTCTAGCCCAGAGACCCAGTACTTC.

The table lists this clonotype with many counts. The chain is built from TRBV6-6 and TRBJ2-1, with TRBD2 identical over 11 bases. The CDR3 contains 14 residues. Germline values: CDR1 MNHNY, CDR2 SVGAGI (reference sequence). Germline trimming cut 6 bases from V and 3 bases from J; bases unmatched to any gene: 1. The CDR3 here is CASRGLADYNEQFF. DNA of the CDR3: TGTGCCAGCAGGGGACTAGCGGACTACAATGAGCAGTTCTTC.

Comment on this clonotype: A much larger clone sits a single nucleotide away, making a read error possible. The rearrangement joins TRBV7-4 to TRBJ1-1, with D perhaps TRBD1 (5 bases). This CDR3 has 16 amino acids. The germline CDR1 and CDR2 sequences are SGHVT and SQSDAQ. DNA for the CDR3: TGTGCCAGCAGCTTGACCATAAAAAGGGGTAACACTGAAACTTTCTTT. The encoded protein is CASSLTIKRGNTETFF.

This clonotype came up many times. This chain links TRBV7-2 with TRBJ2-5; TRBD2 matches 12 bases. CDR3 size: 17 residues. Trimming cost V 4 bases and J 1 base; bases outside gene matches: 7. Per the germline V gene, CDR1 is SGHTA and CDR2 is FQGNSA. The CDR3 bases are TGTGCCAGCAGCTCGATACTAGCGGGGGGATTCCAAGAGACCCAGTACTTC. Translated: CASSSILAGGFQETQYF. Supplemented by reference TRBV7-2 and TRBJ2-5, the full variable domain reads GAGVSQSPSNKVTEKGKDVELRCDPISGHTALYWYRQSLGQGLEFLIYFQGNSAPDKSGLPSDRFSAERTGGSVSTLTIQRTQQEDSAVYLCASSSILAGGFQETQYFGPGTRLLVL.

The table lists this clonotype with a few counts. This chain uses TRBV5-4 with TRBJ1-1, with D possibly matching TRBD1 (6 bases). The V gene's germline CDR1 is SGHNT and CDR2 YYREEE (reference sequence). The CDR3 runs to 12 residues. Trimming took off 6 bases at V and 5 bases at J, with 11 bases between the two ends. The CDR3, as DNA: TGTGCCAGCACCAGGGGTGTAACTGAAGCTTTCTTT. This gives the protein CASTRGVTEAFF.

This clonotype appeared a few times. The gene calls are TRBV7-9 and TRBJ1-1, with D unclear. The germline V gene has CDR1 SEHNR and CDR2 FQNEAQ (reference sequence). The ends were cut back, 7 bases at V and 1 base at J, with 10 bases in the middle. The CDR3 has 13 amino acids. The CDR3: CASTFPGNTEAFF. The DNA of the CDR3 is TGTGCCAGCACTTTTCCAGGGAACACTGAAGCTTTCTTT.

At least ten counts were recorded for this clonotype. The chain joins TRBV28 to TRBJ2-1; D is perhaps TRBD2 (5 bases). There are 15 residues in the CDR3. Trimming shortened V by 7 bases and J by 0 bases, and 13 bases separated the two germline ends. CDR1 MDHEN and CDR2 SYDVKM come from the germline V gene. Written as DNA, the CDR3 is TGTGCCAGCATCTCCGGGGAGCCCTCCTACAATGAGCAGTTCTTC. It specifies CASISGEPSYNEQFF.

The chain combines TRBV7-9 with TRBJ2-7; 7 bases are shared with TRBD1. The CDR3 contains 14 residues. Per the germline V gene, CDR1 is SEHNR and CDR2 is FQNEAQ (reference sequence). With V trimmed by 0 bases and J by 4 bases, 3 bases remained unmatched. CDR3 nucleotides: TGTGCCAGCAGCTTAGCTCGGACAGGTTACGAGCAGTACGTC. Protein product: CASSLARTGYEQYV.

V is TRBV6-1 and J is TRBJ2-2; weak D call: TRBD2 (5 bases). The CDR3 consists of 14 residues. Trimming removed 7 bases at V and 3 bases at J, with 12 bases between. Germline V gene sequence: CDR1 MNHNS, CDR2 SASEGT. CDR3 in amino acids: CASKKGGYTGELFF. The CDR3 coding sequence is TGTGCCAGCAAGAAAGGAGGTTACACCGGGGAGCTGTTTTTT.

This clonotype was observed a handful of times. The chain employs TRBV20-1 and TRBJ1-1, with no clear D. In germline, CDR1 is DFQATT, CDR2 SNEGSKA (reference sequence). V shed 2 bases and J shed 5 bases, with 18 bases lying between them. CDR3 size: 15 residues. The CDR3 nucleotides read TGCAGTGCTAGATCCCACAAAACGGTCGGGACTGAAGCTTTCTTT. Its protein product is CSARSHKTVGTEAFF.

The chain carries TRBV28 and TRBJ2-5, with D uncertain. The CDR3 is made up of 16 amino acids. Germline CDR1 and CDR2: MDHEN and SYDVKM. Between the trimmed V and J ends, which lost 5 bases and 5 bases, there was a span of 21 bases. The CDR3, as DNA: TGTGCCAGCAGTATGCTGCCTTGGGGTGGAGCGGAGACCCAGTACTTC. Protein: CASSMLPWGGAETQYF.

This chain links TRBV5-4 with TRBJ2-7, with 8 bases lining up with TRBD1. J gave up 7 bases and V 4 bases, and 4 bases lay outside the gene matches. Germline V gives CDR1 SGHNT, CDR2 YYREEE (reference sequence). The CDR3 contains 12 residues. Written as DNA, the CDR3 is TGTGCCAGCAGCCCAGGGGGCATGGAGCAGTACTTC. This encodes CASSPGGMEQYF. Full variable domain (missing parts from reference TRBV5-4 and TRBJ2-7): ETGVTQSPTHLIKTRGQQVTLRCSSQSGHNTVSWYQQALGQGPQFIFQYYREEENGRGNFPPRFSGLQFPNYSSELNVNALELDDSALYLCASSPGGMEQYFGPGTRLTVT.

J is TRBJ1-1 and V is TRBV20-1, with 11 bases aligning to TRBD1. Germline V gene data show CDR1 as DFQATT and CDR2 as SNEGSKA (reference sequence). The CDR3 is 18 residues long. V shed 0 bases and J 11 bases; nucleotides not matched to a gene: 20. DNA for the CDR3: TGCAGTGCTAGAGATCTTTCCGGGACAGGGGGGAAAGGAGGATATGCTTTCTTT. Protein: CSARDLSGTGGKGGYAFF.

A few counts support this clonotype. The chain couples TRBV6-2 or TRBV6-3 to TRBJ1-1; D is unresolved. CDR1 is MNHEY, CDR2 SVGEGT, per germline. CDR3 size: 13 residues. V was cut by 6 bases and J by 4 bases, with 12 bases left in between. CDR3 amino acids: CASSSGVATEAFF. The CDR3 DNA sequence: TGTGCCAGCAGCTCCGGGGTTGCCACTGAAGCTTTCTTT.

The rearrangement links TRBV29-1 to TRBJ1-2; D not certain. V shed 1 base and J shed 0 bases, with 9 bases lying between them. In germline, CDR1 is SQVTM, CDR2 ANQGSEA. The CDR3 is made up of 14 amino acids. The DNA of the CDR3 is TGCAGCGTTGAAGGGAGCAGGACTAACTATGGCTACACCTTC. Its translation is CSVEGSRTNYGYTF.

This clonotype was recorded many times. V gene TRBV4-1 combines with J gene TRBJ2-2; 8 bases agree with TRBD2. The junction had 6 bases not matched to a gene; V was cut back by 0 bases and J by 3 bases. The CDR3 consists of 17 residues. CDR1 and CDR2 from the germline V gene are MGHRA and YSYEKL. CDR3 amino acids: CASSQDNLGRDTGELFF. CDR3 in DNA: TGCGCCAGCAGCCAAGATAACCTCGGGAGGGACACCGGGGAGCTGTTTTTT.

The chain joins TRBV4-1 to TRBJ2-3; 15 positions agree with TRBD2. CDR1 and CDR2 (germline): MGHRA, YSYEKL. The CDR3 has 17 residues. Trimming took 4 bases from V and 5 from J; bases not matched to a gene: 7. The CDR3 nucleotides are TGCGCCAGCAGCCCGGGACTAGCGGGGGGTATGGGAGATACGCAGTATTTT. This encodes CASSPGLAGGMGDTQYF.

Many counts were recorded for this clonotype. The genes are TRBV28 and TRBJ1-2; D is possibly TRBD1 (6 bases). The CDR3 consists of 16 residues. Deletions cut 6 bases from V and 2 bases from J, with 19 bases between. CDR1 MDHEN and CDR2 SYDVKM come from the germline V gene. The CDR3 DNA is TGTGCCAGCAGCCTACCCCGGGACACTACCAACTATGGCTACACCTTC. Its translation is CASSLPRDTTNYGYTF.

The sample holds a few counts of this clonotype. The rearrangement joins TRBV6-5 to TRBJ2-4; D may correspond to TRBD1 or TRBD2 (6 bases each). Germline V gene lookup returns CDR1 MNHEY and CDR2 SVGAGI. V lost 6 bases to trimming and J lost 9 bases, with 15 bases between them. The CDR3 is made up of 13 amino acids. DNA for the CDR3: TGTGCCAGCAGCCCAACCGGGGGCCGCATTCAGTACTTC. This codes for CASSPTGGRIQYF.

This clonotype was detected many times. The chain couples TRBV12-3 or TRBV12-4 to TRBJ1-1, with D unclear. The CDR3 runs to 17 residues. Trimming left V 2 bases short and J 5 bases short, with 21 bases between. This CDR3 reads CASSLSLGRAAGTEAFF. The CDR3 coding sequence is TGTGCCAGCAGTTTAAGTCTAGGGAGGGCCGCTGGGACTGAAGCTTTCTTT.